This record concerns one T cell receptor (beta chain) sequence. The antigen is undetermined. This record belongs to a study of early T cells in non-severe SARS-CoV-2 infection. For the study at large: Chains were not paired, and sequencing was done on bulk RNA from unsorted whole blood. Findings of the study overall: Matching with VDJdb favored anti-spike CD8 responses (missing private and CD4 specificities).

Researchers attached unique molecular identifiers to individual cDNA molecules. TCRdb reanalysed the 5' RACE reads using MiXCR and keeps one entry per CDR3 protein. The table shows more than 45,000 distinct CDR3 sequences, with around 5.2% occurring only once. With 4 bases removed from V and 5 bases from J, the gap between germline ends came to 14 bases. The CDR3 is made up of 14 amino acids. Germline CDR1 reads MNHEY; CDR2 reads SVGEGT. The receptor comes from an adult who was a healthcare worker with PCR-confirmed SARS-CoV-2 infection or an uninfected control (not recorded which). The J gene is TRBJ1-1, the V gene TRBV6-2 or TRBV6-3; D perhaps matches TRBD1 (5 bases). Sample: whole blood. The CDR3 coding sequence is TGTGCCAGCAGTTCCCCGCCTTGGGGGACTGAAGCTTTCTTT. Protein: CASSSPPWGTEAFF.